This T cell receptor beta chain was identified in a study of CD8 T cells in ankylosing spondylitis. Study-wide results and limits: Significant enrichment of disease-linked clones was reported in matched ankylosing spondylitis synovial fluid.

From the 5' RACE reads, TCRdb called clonotypes with MiXCR, one entry per CDR3 protein. The repertoire consists of 40,000 to 50,000 distinct CDR3 sequences, with over 3.5% occurring once and the leading ten covering about 4%. This clonotype was counted ten times or more. Its cognate antigen is unknown. V trimming: 4 bases; J trimming: 6 bases; junction bases outside the gene matches: 8. Germline-derived CDR1 and CDR2 are SGDLS and YYNGEE. The length of the CDR3 is 15 residues. Sequenced input: blood, either unsorted or a sorted T cell fraction (not recorded which). V and J are TRBV9 and TRBJ2-5, with 11 bases fitting TRBD2. This receptor was obtained from a female donor with ankylosing spondylitis or in good health (not recorded which). Here the CDR3 DNA reads TGTGCCAGCAGCTACTCTAGCGGGGGGCCTCAGACCCAGTACTTC. Protein product: CASSYSSGGPQTQYF.